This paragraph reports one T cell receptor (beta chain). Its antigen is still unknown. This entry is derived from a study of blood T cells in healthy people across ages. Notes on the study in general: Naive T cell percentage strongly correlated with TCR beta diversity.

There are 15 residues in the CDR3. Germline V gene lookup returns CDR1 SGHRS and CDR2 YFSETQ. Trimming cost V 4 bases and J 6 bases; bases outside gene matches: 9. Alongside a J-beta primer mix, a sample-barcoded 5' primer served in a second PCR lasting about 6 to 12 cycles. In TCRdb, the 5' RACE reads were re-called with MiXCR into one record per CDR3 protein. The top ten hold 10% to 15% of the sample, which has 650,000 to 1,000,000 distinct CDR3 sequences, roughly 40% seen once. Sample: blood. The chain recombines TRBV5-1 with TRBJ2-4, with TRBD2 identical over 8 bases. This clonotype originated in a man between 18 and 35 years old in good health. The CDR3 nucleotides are TGCGCCAGCAGCCCTTCAGCGGGAGTCTTAAACATTCAGTACTTC. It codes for CASSPSAGVLNIQYF. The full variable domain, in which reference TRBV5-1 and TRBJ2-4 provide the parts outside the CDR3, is KAGVTQTPRYLIKTRGQQVTLSCSPISGHRSVSWYQQTPGQGLQFLFEYFSETQRNKGNFPGRFSGRQFSNSRSEMNVSTLELGDSALYLCASSPSAGVLNIQYFGAGTRLSVL.